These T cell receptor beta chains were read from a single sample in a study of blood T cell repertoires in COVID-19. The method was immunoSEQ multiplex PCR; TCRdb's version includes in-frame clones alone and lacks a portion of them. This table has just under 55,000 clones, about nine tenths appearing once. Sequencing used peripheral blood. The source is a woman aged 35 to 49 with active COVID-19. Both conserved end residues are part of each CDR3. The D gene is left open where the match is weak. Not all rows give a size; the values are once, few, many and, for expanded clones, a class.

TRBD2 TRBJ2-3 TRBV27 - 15 TGTGCCAGCAGTTTAACTAGCGGGGGGGCGGATACGCAGTATTTT CASSLTSGGADTQYF
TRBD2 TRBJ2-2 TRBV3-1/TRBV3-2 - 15 TGTGCCAGCAGCCGCGGGGGGGCAGGGACCGGGGAGCTGTTTTTT CASSRGGAGTGELFF
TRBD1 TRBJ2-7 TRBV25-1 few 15 TGTGCCAGCAGGGGACCGGGACAGGGTTCCCACGAGCAGTACTTC CASRGPGQGSHEQYF
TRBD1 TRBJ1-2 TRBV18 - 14 TGTGCCAGCTCACCGGGACAGGGTGACTATGGCTACACCTTC CASSPGQGDYGYTF
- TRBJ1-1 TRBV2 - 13 TGTGCCAGCAGTGGTAACAAGAACACTGAAGCTTTCTTT CASSGNKNTEAFF
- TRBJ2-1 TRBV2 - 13 TGTGCCAGCAGTCGCCAGGGTACGGATGAGCAGTTCTTC CASSRQGTDEQFF
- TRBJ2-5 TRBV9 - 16 TGTGCCAGCAGCGTAGCCACGTCCCTAGGACAAGAGACCCAGTACTTC CASSVATSLGQETQYF
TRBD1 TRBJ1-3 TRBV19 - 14 TGTGCCAGTAGGGACAGGTCCTCTGGAAACACCATATATTTT CASRDRSSGNTIYF
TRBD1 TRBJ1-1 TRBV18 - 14 TGTGCCAGCTCAGCACAGGGGGTCTTCACTGAAGCTTTCTTT CASSAQGVFTEAFF
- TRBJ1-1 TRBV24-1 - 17 TGTGCCACGACTGTAAAGAGCAGGGGCCGGGCGAACACTGAAGCTTTCTTT CATTVKSRGRANTEAFF
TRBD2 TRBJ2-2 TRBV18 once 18 TGTGCCAGCTCACCGAGACCGGCTGGCGGGGGTAACACCGGGGAGCTGTTTTTT CASSPRPAGGGNTGELFF
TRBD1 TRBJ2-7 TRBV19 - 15 TGTGCCAGTAGTATAACACAGGGACAGGGGTTCGAGCAGTACTTC CASSITQGQGFEQYF
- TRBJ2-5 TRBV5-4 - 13 TGTGCCAGCAGCTTAACAGGGATAGAGACCCAGTACTTC CASSLTGIETQYF
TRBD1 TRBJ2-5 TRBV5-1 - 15 TGCGCCAGCAGCAAAGGGACAGGGAATGCGGAGACCCAGTACTTC CASSKGTGNAETQYF
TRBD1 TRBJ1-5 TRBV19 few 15 TGTGCCAGTAACGGGGACAGGGGCGGCAATCAGCCCCAGCATTTT CASNGDRGGNQPQHF
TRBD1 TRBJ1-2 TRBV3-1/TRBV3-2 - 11 TGTGCCAGCAGACGGGACAGTCGCTACACCTTC CASRRDSRYTF
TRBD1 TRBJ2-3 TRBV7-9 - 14 TGTGCCAGCAGCTTTGGACAGGATGAAGATACGCAGTATTTT CASSFGQDEDTQYF
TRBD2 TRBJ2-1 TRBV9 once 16 TGTGCCAGCAGCGTAGGATCCAGCGGGGGGGCCGGTGAGCAGTTCTTC CASSVGSSGGAGEQFF
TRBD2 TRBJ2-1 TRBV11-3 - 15 TGTGCCAGCAGCTCCGTCGGGGGGGCCTACAATGAGCAGTTCTTC CASSSVGGAYNEQFF
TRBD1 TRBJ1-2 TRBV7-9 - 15 TGTGCCAGCAGCTTGGAAGACAGGGGCGACTATGGCTACACCTTC CASSLEDRGDYGYTF
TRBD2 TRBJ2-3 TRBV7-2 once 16 TGTGCCAGCAGCGGTAGCGGGGGGCTAGAGTTAGATACGCAGTATTTT CASSGSGGLELDTQYF
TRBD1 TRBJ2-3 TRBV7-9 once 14 TGTGCCAGCAGCTCAGGGGGTTGGACAGATACGCAGTATTTT CASSSGGWTDTQYF
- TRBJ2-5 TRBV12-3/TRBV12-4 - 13 TGTGCCAGCAGTTTTAACAGGCAAGAGACCCAGTACTTC CASSFNRQETQYF
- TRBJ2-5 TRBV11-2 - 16 TGTGCCAGCAGCTTTGCCGGGACTCTGTACCAAGAGACCCAGTACTTC CASSFAGTLYQETQYF
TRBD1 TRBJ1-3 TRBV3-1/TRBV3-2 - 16 TGTGCCAGCAGCCCTAGACAGGGGGCCTTTGGAAACACCATATATTTT CASSPRQGAFGNTIYF
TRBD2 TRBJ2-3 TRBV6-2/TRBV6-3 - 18 TGTGCCAGCAGTTACCCCCATGCTCGGCGGGGGGGCACAGATACGCAGTATTTT CASSYPHARRGGTDTQYF
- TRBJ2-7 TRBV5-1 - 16 TGCGCCAGCAGCTCGGAAGGAAGGGGACTCGGCTACGAGCAGTACTTC CASSSEGRGLGYEQYF
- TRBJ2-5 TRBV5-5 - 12 TGTGCCAGCAGCTTGAGCCTGGAGACCCAGTACTTC CASSLSLETQYF
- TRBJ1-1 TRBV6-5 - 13 TGTGCCAGCAGTTGGGCGGGGGTCGCTGAAGCTTTCTTT CASSWAGVAEAFF
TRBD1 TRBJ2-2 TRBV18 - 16 TGTGCCAGCTCACCGGGGGCGACAGGGCGAAGCGGGGAGCTGTTTTTT CASSPGATGRSGELFF
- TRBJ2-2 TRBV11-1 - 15 TGTGCCAGCAGCTCACAGGGATTGAGCGGCGGGGAGCTGTTTTTT CASSSQGLSGGELFF
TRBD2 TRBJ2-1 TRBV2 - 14 TGTGCCAGCAGTGTGACTAGCGGTTACAATGAGCAGTTCTTC CASSVTSGYNEQFF
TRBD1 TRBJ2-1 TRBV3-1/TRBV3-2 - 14 TGTGCCAGCGGGGGACCGGGACAGTACAATGAGCAGTTCTTC CASGGPGQYNEQFF
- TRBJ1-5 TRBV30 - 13 TGTGCCTGGAGTGAAAACGAGGGACAGCCCCAGCATTTT CAWSENEGQPQHF
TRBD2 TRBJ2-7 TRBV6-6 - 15 TGTGCCAGCAGTTACGCACTAGCGAACACCTACGAGCAGTACTTC CASSYALANTYEQYF
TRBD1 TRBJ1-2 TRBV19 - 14 TGTGCCAGTAGAATAGAGGACAGGCCCTATGGCTACACCTTC CASRIEDRPYGYTF
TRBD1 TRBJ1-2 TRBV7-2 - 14 TGTGCCAGCAGCTTCGTGGACAGGGGCTATGGCTACACCTTC CASSFVDRGYGYTF
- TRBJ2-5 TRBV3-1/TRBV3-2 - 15 TGTGCCAGCAGCCAAGCCAGGCAGGGGAAAGAGACCCAGTACTTC CASSQARQGKETQYF
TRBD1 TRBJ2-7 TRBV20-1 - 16 TGCAGTGCTAGTAGCGACAGGGGAGAATTGGTGTACGAGCAGTACTTC CSASSDRGELVYEQYF
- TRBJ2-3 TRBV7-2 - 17 TGTGCCAGCAGCTTAGTGAGTCCGGGGGAGAACACAGATACGCAGTATTTT CASSLVSPGENTDTQYF
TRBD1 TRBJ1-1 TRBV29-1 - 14 TGCAGCGTTGAAGTCAACAGGGGAAACACTGAAGCTTTCTTT CSVEVNRGNTEAFF
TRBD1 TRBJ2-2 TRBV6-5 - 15 TGTGCCAGCAGTAGAGGACAGGGGAACACCGGGGAGCTGTTTTTT CASSRGQGNTGELFF
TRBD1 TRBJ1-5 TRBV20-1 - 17 TGCAGTGCTAGTCTCTCGGGACAGCCCGCGAAGGATCAGCCCCAGCATTTT CSASLSGQPAKDQPQHF
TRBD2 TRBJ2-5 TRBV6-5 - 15 TGTGCCAGCGGCTCTAGCGGGGGGGCCTGGGAGACCCAGTACTTC CASGSSGGAWETQYF
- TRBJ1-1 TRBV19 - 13 TGTGCCAGTAGTATTTGGCAGAACACTGAAGCTTTCTTT CASSIWQNTEAFF
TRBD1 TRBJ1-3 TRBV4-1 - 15 TGCGCCAGCAGCCAAGGCAGGGGGTATGGAAACACCATATATTTT CASSQGRGYGNTIYF
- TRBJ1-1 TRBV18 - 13 TGTGCCAGCTCACCTGAGGCGAACACTGAAGCTTTCTTT CASSPEANTEAFF
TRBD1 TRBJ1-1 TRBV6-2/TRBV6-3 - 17 TGTGCCAGCAGCCACCCGGGACAGCCGATAATGAACACTGAAGCTTTCTTT CASSHPGQPIMNTEAFF
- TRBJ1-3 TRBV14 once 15 TGTGCCAGCAGCCAAGTGGTCTCTGTGAGGAACACCACATATTTT CASSQVVSVRNTTYF
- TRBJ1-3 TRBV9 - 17 TGTGCCAGCAGCGTAGAAGCCACTAGCTTCTCTGGAAACACCATATATTTT CASSVEATSFSGNTIYF
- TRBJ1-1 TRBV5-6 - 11 TGTGCCAGCAGCCTGAGCACTGAAGCTTTCTTT CASSLSTEAFF
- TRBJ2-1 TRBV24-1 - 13 TGTGCCACCAGTGATGCCCAGAGACAGGAGCAGTTCTTC CATSDAQRQEQFF
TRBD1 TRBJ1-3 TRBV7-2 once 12 TGTGCCAGCAGCCCAGGACAGGGCACCATATATTTT CASSPGQGTIYF
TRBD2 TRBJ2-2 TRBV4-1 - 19 TGCGCCAGCAGCCAAGATCTTTTCGGACTAGCGGCGAACACCGGGGAGCTGTTTTTT CASSQDLFGLAANTGELFF
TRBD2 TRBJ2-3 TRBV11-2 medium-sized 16 TGTGCCAGCACTCCGACTAGCGGGGGCCTCACAGATACGCAGTATTTT CASTPTSGGLTDTQYF